Listed below are T cell receptor beta chains from one sample, sequenced in a study of cytomegalovirus exposure and HLA in healthy donors. Assay: immunoSEQ multiplex PCR; the TCRdb copy retains only in-frame clones and omits some. In the table there are around 37,000 clones, roughly 80% of which are singletons. Sequenced input: PBMCs. The receptors originated from a man over 45 in good health and CMV-seronegative. Both conserved end residues are part of each CDR3. Fields, in order: CDR3 DNA, CDR3 protein, clone size, J gene, CDR3 length, D gene, V gene. The D gene is left open where the match is weak. Not all rows give a size; the values are once, few, many and, for expanded clones, a class.

DNA: TGCGCCAGCAGCCCCGGTGGGGGGAAGGTGGACACCATATATTTT
CDR3: CASSPGGGKVDTIYF
size: once
J: TRBJ1-3
length: 15
D: NA
V: TRBV5-1

DNA: TGTGCCTGGAGTGAGGATGTGACTCCCTATAATTCACCCCTCCGCTTT
CDR3: CAWSEDVTPYNSPLRF
size: NA
J: TRBJ1-6
length: 16
D: NA
V: TRBV30

DNA: TGTGCCAGTAGTGTCACAGGATTCTCCTACGAGCAGTACTTC
CDR3: CASSVTGFSYEQYF
size: NA
J: TRBJ2-7
length: 14
D: NA
V: TRBV19

DNA: TGTGCCAGCAGCGTAGAGTGGACAGAGAACACTGAAGCTTTCTTT
CDR3: CASSVEWTENTEAFF
size: NA
J: TRBJ1-1
length: 15
D: NA
V: TRBV9

DNA: TGTGCCAGCAGCTTAGCGGCGGGAGGGCCACGCGAGCAGTACTTC
CDR3: CASSLAAGGPREQYF
size: NA
J: TRBJ2-7
length: 15
D: TRBD2
V: TRBV11-2

DNA: TGTGCCAGCAGCCCCCGGGGTAGCGGCGAGGATGAGCAGTTCTTC
CDR3: CASSPRGSGEDEQFF
size: NA
J: TRBJ2-1
length: 15
D: NA
V: TRBV7-9

DNA: TGTTCCAGCAGCTTAGGGACAGGGAATAATTCACCCCTCCACTTT
CDR3: CSSSLGTGNNSPLHF
size: NA
J: TRBJ1-6
length: 15
D: TRBD1
V: TRBV7-9

DNA: TGTGCCAGTAGTATCCTAGCGGGCTCCCAGCAGTTCTTC
CDR3: CASSILAGSQQFF
size: NA
J: TRBJ2-1
length: 13
D: TRBD2
V: TRBV19

DNA: TGTGCCAGTAGTATTCAAACCCACCGGGGCTACACCTTC
CDR3: CASSIQTHRGYTF
size: NA
J: TRBJ1-2
length: 13
D: NA
V: TRBV19

DNA: TGTGCCAGCTCACCACCGGGACAGGGTCTTGGTGAGCAGTTCTTC
CDR3: CASSPPGQGLGEQFF
size: NA
J: TRBJ2-1
length: 15
D: TRBD1
V: TRBV18

DNA: TGTGCCAGCTCACCAGGGACAGACGAGCAGTACTTC
CDR3: CASSPGTDEQYF
size: NA
J: TRBJ2-7
length: 12
D: TRBD1
V: TRBV18

DNA: TGTGCCAGCGGGGGGGGCTTCGGCTCTGGAAACACCATATATTTT
CDR3: CASGGGFGSGNTIYF
size: NA
J: TRBJ1-3
length: 15
D: NA
V: TRBV28

DNA: TGTGCCAGCAGGCCCACAGGGGGTGAAGCTTTCTTT
CDR3: CASRPTGGEAFF
size: medium-sized
J: TRBJ1-1
length: 12
D: TRBD1
V: TRBV2

DNA: TGTGCCAGCAGTTACACAGATACGCAGTATTTT
CDR3: CASSYTDTQYF
size: NA
J: TRBJ2-3
length: 11
D: NA
V: TRBV2

DNA: TGTGCCAGCAGCGTAGGAGCAGGTCCAAACTACGAGCAGTACTTC
CDR3: CASSVGAGPNYEQYF
size: few
J: TRBJ2-7
length: 15
D: NA
V: TRBV9

DNA: TGCGCCAGCAGTGTCGGGGGACAGGTTCGTTACGAGCAGTACTTC
CDR3: CASSVGGQVRYEQYF
size: NA
J: TRBJ2-7
length: 15
D: TRBD1
V: TRBV5-1

DNA: TGTGCCAGTACCCGGGACAGCTATGGCTACACCTTC
CDR3: CASTRDSYGYTF
size: NA
J: TRBJ1-2
length: 12
D: TRBD1
V: TRBV19

DNA: TGCGCCAGCAGCCGGCAGGTGATACTTACCGGGGAGCTGTTTTTT
CDR3: CASSRQVILTGELFF
size: NA
J: TRBJ2-2
length: 15
D: NA
V: TRBV4-3

DNA: TGCAGCGTAGGACAAGCCTACGAGCAGTACTTC
CDR3: CSVGQAYEQYF
size: NA
J: TRBJ2-7
length: 11
D: NA
V: TRBV29-1

DNA: TGCGCCAGCAGCCAATATAGCGGGAGCTCCTACGAGCAGTACTTC
CDR3: CASSQYSGSSYEQYF
size: NA
J: TRBJ2-7
length: 15
D: TRBD2
V: TRBV4-3

DNA: TGTGCCAGTAGTATCGGAGGCCGGGAGCAGTACTTC
CDR3: CASSIGGREQYF
size: NA
J: TRBJ2-7
length: 12
D: NA
V: TRBV19

DNA: TGTGCCAGCAGCTTACATGGGACAGGGAGCTCCTACGAGCAGTACTTC
CDR3: CASSLHGTGSSYEQYF
size: once
J: TRBJ2-7
length: 16
D: TRBD1
V: TRBV11-2

DNA: TGTGCCAGCAGCTTCAATGACCCGGGGGGCCGGTACAATGAGCAGTTCTTC
CDR3: CASSFNDPGGRYNEQFF
size: NA
J: TRBJ2-1
length: 17
D: NA
V: TRBV7-9

DNA: TGTGCCAGCAGGGACCCTAGCGGGGGGCGCCACAATGAGCAGTTCTTC
CDR3: CASRDPSGGRHNEQFF
size: NA
J: TRBJ2-1
length: 16
D: TRBD2
V: TRBV2

DNA: TGTGCCAGCAGGTCATCGGCTAGGGGTACCATCGCTGGAAACACCGTATATTTT
CDR3: CASRSSARGTIAGNTVYF
size: NA
J: TRBJ1-3
length: 18
D: NA
V: TRBV27

DNA: TGTGCCAGCTCACTACAGGGGCTCGCGTCAGAGACCCAGTACTTC
CDR3: CASSLQGLASETQYF
size: NA
J: TRBJ2-5
length: 15
D: TRBD1
V: TRBV18

DNA: TGTGCCAGCTCCCTCGGGACAGGGGACCTCGAGCAGTACTTC
CDR3: CASSLGTGDLEQYF
size: NA
J: TRBJ2-7
length: 14
D: TRBD1
V: TRBV18

DNA: TGCGCCAGCAGCCAAGGGAGGGGAGCGGGGGACGGATATACGCAGTATTTT
CDR3: CASSQGRGAGDGYTQYF
size: NA
J: TRBJ2-3
length: 17
D: TRBD2
V: TRBV4-3

DNA: TGTGCCAGCAGCCTCGTAGGGACAGGGGGCGAAGAGACCCAGTACTTC
CDR3: CASSLVGTGGEETQYF
size: NA
J: TRBJ2-5
length: 16
D: TRBD1
V: TRBV7-9

DNA: TGTGCCAGCAGCCCAACAGGGGATTCTAACTATGGCTACACCTTC
CDR3: CASSPTGDSNYGYTF
size: NA
J: TRBJ1-2
length: 15
D: TRBD1
V: TRBV27

DNA: TGTGCCAGCAGCAGAGATGGCAGGGGGTGGGAGACCCAGTACTTC
CDR3: CASSRDGRGWETQYF
size: NA
J: TRBJ2-5
length: 15
D: TRBD1
V: TRBV7-9

DNA: TGTGCCACAGTTAACAGGGGCCCCGGGACCGGGGAGCTGTTTTTT
CDR3: CATVNRGPGTGELFF
size: NA
J: TRBJ2-2
length: 15
D: TRBD1
V: TRBV28

DNA: TGCGCCAGCAGCCAAGAACTAGCGGGAACTACTGAGCAGTTCTTC
CDR3: CASSQELAGTTEQFF
size: NA
J: TRBJ2-1
length: 15
D: TRBD2
V: TRBV4-3

DNA: TGTGCCAGCAGCCATTTTAATCTCCCGGACAGGGGCACCGGGGAGCTGTTTTTT
CDR3: CASSHFNLPDRGTGELFF
size: once
J: TRBJ2-2
length: 18
D: TRBD1
V: TRBV14

DNA: TGTGCCAGCTCACCACTATTGGGGAGGGGGTCTGGAAATGAGCAGTTCTTC
CDR3: CASSPLLGRGSGNEQFF
size: NA
J: TRBJ2-1
length: 17
D: NA
V: TRBV18

DNA: TGTGCTAGTGGCCCCGGGGGGTCCACAGATACGCAGTATTTT
CDR3: CASGPGGSTDTQYF
size: NA
J: TRBJ2-3
length: 14
D: TRBD2
V: TRBV12-5

DNA: TGTGCCAGCCCCGGGACAGCCGTCTTAATTAACTATGGCTACACCTTC
CDR3: CASPGTAVLINYGYTF
size: NA
J: TRBJ1-2
length: 16
D: TRBD1
V: TRBV5-8

DNA: TGTGCCAGCAGCTTACAACAGGGTGCAACATCACCCCTCCACTTT
CDR3: CASSLQQGATSPLHF
size: NA
J: TRBJ1-6
length: 15
D: NA
V: TRBV5-4

DNA: TGTGCCAGCAGCCAAGAGCGACTAGCGGGAGTCGGCACAGATACGCAGTATTTT
CDR3: CASSQERLAGVGTDTQYF
size: NA
J: TRBJ2-3
length: 18
D: TRBD2
V: TRBV4-2

DNA: TGTGCCAGCAGTTTCGGTCCTAATTCCCCCCTCCACTTT
CDR3: CASSFGPNSPLHF
size: NA
J: TRBJ1-6
length: 13
D: NA
V: TRBV27